A selection of T cell receptor beta chains follows, all from one sample in a study of T-cell memory formation after mild COVID-19. MiXCR, applied by TCRdb to the 5' RACE reads, yields one record per CDR3 protein. This repertoire shows about 150,000 distinct CDR3 sequences, more than 12% found once; its top ten account for 12% to 15%. Sequences were obtained from PBMCs or a T cell subset sorted from them (not recorded which). The origin of the receptors is an adult woman who had mild COVID-19 (a few samples of this study predate the infection). Cell type and time point are not known. Each CDR3 is given with its conserved first and last residue. D genes are given only for firm matches. Clone size is shown for a subset of rows, as once, few, many or a class of expanded clone.

j_call v_call clone_size d_call cdr3_aa cdr3_nt
TRBJ2-1 TRBV7-2 NA NA CVARSYNEQFF TGTGTCGCTCGGTCCTACAATGAGCAGTTCTTC
TRBJ2-1 TRBV11-3 few NA CASSLDLLDEQFF TGTGCCAGCAGCTTAGATCTTTTGGATGAGCAGTTCTTC
TRBJ1-5 TRBV30 NA NA CAWSEGGNQPQHF TGTGCCTGGAGTGAGGGAGGGAATCAGCCCCAGCATTTT
TRBJ2-3 TRBV12-3/TRBV12-4 NA NA CASSFRQLPSSSTDTQYF TGTGCCAGCAGTTTTAGACAGCTTCCCTCTTCTAGCACAGATACGCAGTATTTT
TRBJ1-1 TRBV19 NA NA CASSLLRGAGDTEAFF TGTGCCAGTAGTCTTCTGAGGGGGGCAGGGGACACTGAAGCTTTCTTT
TRBJ2-1 TRBV4-1 many TRBD2 CASSQYTSGLYNEQFF TGCGCCAGCAGCCAATACACTAGCGGGCTCTACAATGAGCAGTTCTTC
TRBJ2-3 TRBV28 NA TRBD1 CASSSPGQGSDTQYF TGTGCCAGCAGTTCCCCGGGACAGGGATCAGATACGCAGTATTTT
TRBJ2-3 TRBV2 once NA CASSRDTADTQYF TGTGCCAGCAGCCGGGATACGGCAGATACGCAGTATTTT
TRBJ2-7 TRBV27 NA NA CASSRYEEGGDEQYF TGTGCCAGCAGTCGTTATGAGGAGGGCGGCGACGAGCAGTACTTC
TRBJ2-3 TRBV7-8 few NA CASSLGAVPDTQYF TGTGCCAGCAGCTTAGGGGCGGTCCCAGATACGCAGTATTTT
TRBJ1-1 TRBV15 few TRBD1 CATSRGTGRTEAFF TGTGCCACCAGCAGGGGGACAGGGAGAACTGAAGCTTTCTTT
TRBJ2-5 TRBV5-4 few NA CASSLPDQETQYF TGTGCCAGCAGCTTGCCGGATCAAGAGACCCAGTACTTC
TRBJ2-2 TRBV12-3/TRBV12-4 few TRBD2 CASSPSGRVNTGELFF TGTGCCAGCAGTCCCTCGGGGAGGGTGAACACCGGGGAGCTGTTTTTT
TRBJ2-6 TRBV20-1 few NA CSASTGAYSGANVLTF TGCAGTGCTAGCACCGGGGCCTACTCTGGGGCCAACGTCCTGACTTTC
TRBJ1-1 TRBV27 few NA CASSLAGILTEAFF TGTGCCAGCAGTTTGGCAGGAATACTCACTGAAGCTTTCTTT
TRBJ2-2 TRBV12-3/TRBV12-4 NA TRBD1 CASALGGPGELFF TGTGCCAGCGCCCTAGGGGGCCCCGGGGAGCTGTTTTTT
TRBJ2-3 TRBV20-1 many TRBD2 CSARDRSGREYF TGCAGTGCTAGAGACCGTAGCGGGAGAGAGTATTTT
TRBJ1-6 TRBV12-3/TRBV12-4 few TRBD1 CASNPTGINSPLHF TGTGCCAGTAACCCGACAGGGATTAATTCACCCCTCCACTTT
TRBJ1-2 TRBV7-8 few NA CASSLGATNGYTF TGTGCCAGCAGCTTAGGTGCAACGAATGGCTACACCTTC
TRBJ2-1 TRBV7-2 few TRBD2 CASSLGASGRPHNEQFF TGTGCCAGCAGCTTAGGAGCTAGCGGGAGGCCTCACAATGAGCAGTTCTTC
TRBJ2-7 TRBV3-1 NA NA CASSPLVPGNAYEQYF TGTGCCAGCAGCCCCCTCGTCCCGGGGAATGCCTACGAGCAGTACTTC
TRBJ2-5 TRBV7-9 NA NA CASSFAAGGETQYF TGTGCCAGCAGCTTTGCAGCAGGAGGAGAGACCCAGTACTTC
TRBJ1-2 TRBV12-3/TRBV12-4 few TRBD1 CASSLAGGAYGYTF TGTGCCAGCAGTTTAGCAGGGGGCGCCTATGGCTACACCTTC
TRBJ2-1 TRBV11-2 few TRBD1 CASSPSTGGINEQFF TGTGCCAGCAGCCCCTCGACAGGGGGCATAAATGAGCAGTTCTTC
TRBJ2-1 TRBV27 NA TRBD1 CASSSALTGQGRNEQFF TGTGCCAGCAGTTCCGCCCTTACTGGACAGGGACGGAATGAGCAGTTCTTC
TRBJ2-7 TRBV5-1 NA NA CASSLHSSTYEQYF TGCGCCAGCAGCTTGCACTCGTCCACCTACGAGCAGTACTTC
TRBJ2-3 TRBV7-8 NA NA CASSLFPGAPTDTQYF TGTGCCAGCAGCTTGTTCCCGGGGGCCCCCACAGATACGCAGTATTTT
TRBJ2-7 TRBV5-1 few NA CASSLQWGSYEQYF TGCGCCAGCAGCTTGCAATGGGGCTCCTACGAGCAGTACTTC
TRBJ2-5 TRBV5-4 few TRBD1 CASSHGTGGGLGETQYF TGTGCCAGCAGCCACGGGACAGGGGGCGGATTGGGGGAGACCCAGTACTTC
TRBJ2-2 TRBV20-1 few TRBD2 CSARDPGTSGSRNTGELFF TGCAGTGCTAGAGATCCAGGGACTAGCGGGAGCCGGAACACCGGGGAGCTGTTTTTT
TRBJ2-2 TRBV5-4 few NA CASSSSGVIGELFF TGTGCCAGCAGCTCTTCAGGGGTCATCGGGGAGCTGTTTTTT
TRBJ2-1 TRBV18 NA TRBD2 CASSPEDAGGPQNEQFF TGTGCCAGCTCACCGGAGGATGCGGGGGGGCCGCAAAATGAGCAGTTCTTC
TRBJ1-1 TRBV3-1 few NA CASSPNTGGVGWDTEAFF TGTGCCAGCAGCCCGAATACGGGGGGCGTCGGGTGGGACACTGAAGCTTTCTTT
TRBJ2-1 TRBV5-1 few TRBD2 CASSIGLAGANEQFF TGCGCCAGCAGCATCGGACTAGCGGGGGCCAATGAGCAGTTCTTC
TRBJ2-2 TRBV5-1 few NA CASSATNAQLKTGELFF TGCGCCAGCAGCGCGACTAACGCCCAACTAAAAACCGGGGAGCTGTTTTTT
TRBJ2-1 TRBV12-3/TRBV12-4 once TRBD2 CATASGRAHEQFF TGTGCCACCGCTAGCGGGAGGGCGCATGAGCAGTTCTTC
TRBJ2-7 TRBV12-3/TRBV12-4 NA TRBD2 CASSLGGRAGEQYF TGTGCCAGCAGTTTAGGCGGGAGGGCCGGCGAGCAGTACTTC
TRBJ1-2 TRBV14 NA NA CASSPTEGHYGYTF TGTGCCAGCAGCCCCACAGAGGGCCACTATGGCTACACCTTC
TRBJ1-4 TRBV5-1 few TRBD1 CASSSGQGGEKLFF TGCGCCAGCAGCTCGGGACAGGGTGGTGAAAAACTGTTTTTT
TRBJ2-2 TRBV6-1 few NA CASSEAKWSLAGELFF TGTGCCAGCAGTGAAGCGAAGTGGAGTTTGGCCGGGGAGCTGTTTTTT
TRBJ1-4 TRBV12-3/TRBV12-4 few NA CASSLYPNEKLFF TGTGCCAGCAGTTTGTATCCTAATGAAAAACTGTTTTTT
TRBJ1-6 TRBV4-2 many TRBD1 CASSRPTTGWNSPLHF TGTGCCAGCAGCCGTCCTACGACAGGGTGGAATTCACCCCTCCACTTT
TRBJ1-5 TRBV6-5 NA NA CASSLAVSNQPQHF TGTGCCAGCAGTCTCGCCGTTAGCAATCAGCCCCAGCATTTT
TRBJ2-1 TRBV10-2 few TRBD2 CASKRLTSGASYNEQFF TGCGCCAGCAAGAGGTTGACTAGCGGGGCCTCCTACAATGAGCAGTTCTTC
TRBJ2-7 TRBV20-1 few TRBD2 CSATSGSSEQYF TGCAGTGCTACTAGCGGGAGTTCCGAGCAGTACTTC
TRBJ2-3 TRBV5-1 few TRBD1 CASSLAIDINRGQDTQYF TGCGCCAGCAGCTTGGCGATCGACATAAACAGGGGGCAAGATACGCAGTATTTT
TRBJ2-7 TRBV5-1 few NA CASSPDGTYEQYF TGCGCCAGCAGCCCCGACGGTACCTACGAGCAGTACTTC
TRBJ2-1 TRBV5-1 few TRBD2 CASSLVSLTSGSYNEQFF TGCGCCAGCAGCTTGGTTTCCTTGACTAGCGGCTCCTACAATGAGCAGTTCTTC
TRBJ2-1 TRBV2 few NA CASSARGNQYNEQFF TGTGCCAGCAGCGCTAGGGGGAACCAATACAATGAGCAGTTCTTC
TRBJ2-7 TRBV3-1 many NA CASSPEATGKQYF TGTGCCAGCAGCCCGGAAGCTACCGGAAAGCAGTACTTC
TRBJ2-1 TRBV7-8 few TRBD1 CASSILGGTEGYNEQFF TGTGCCAGCAGCATCTTGGGTGGGACAGAGGGTTACAATGAGCAGTTCTTC
TRBJ1-5 TRBV30 few NA CAWSHGESQPQHF TGTGCCTGGAGTCACGGGGAGAGTCAGCCCCAGCATTTT
TRBJ2-7 TRBV5-6 few NA CASSPPDGSYEQYF TGTGCCAGCAGCCCCCCCGACGGATCCTACGAGCAGTACTTC
TRBJ2-2 TRBV7-8 NA TRBD1 CASWTGANTVELFF TGTGCCAGCTGGACAGGGGCCAACACCGTGGAGCTGTTTTTT
TRBJ2-7 TRBV24-1 few TRBD1 CATSQPGQGNGEQYF TGTGCCACCAGCCAGCCGGGACAGGGGAATGGCGAGCAGTACTTC
TRBJ2-1 TRBV25-1 few NA CASSEMRVYTNEQFF TGTGCCAGCAGTGAGATGAGGGTATACACTAATGAGCAGTTCTTC
TRBJ2-7 TRBV12-3/TRBV12-4 many TRBD2 CASSFGGRGYEQYF TGTGCCAGCAGTTTTGGAGGGAGGGGCTACGAGCAGTACTTC
TRBJ1-1 TRBV5-1 NA NA CASSLSRAMNTEAFF TGCGCCAGCAGCTTGTCCAGGGCCATGAACACTGAAGCTTTCTTT
TRBJ2-3 TRBV11-2 few NA CASSTGWGSELTDTQYF TGTGCCAGCAGCACCGGGTGGGGGAGTGAATTGACAGATACGCAGTATTTT
TRBJ2-2 TRBV7-9 NA TRBD1 CASPVGQGYTGELFF TGTGCCAGTCCGGTGGGACAGGGGTACACCGGGGAGCTGTTTTTT